This passage covers 17 T cell receptor beta chains from one sample sequenced in a study of T cells in Graves' hyperthyroidism and ophthalmopathy. There were TCR beta CDR3 regions amplified from RNA transcripts. In the first-round RT-PCR of the TCR CDR3, the HTBI primer set was used. TCRdb re-derived calls from the multiplex PCR reads in MiXCR, one entry per CDR3 protein. The sample yields nearly 750,000 distinct CDR3 sequences, about a third seen once. What was sequenced was blood. All receptors derive from a woman aged 40 to 49 with Graves' hyperthyroidism.

This rearrangement joins TRBV9 to TRBJ2-7, with 7 bases aligning to TRBD2. The CDR3 contains 14 residues. The trim removed 6 bases at V and 7 bases at J, leaving 13 bases unmatched. Looked up from germline, CDR1 is SGDLS and CDR2 is YYNGEE. The CDR3 bases are TGTGCCAGCACCCCGGACCTATACGGGGGGGAGCAGTACTTC. Encoded protein: CASTPDLYGGEQYF. The whole variable domain, filled in from reference TRBV9 and TRBJ2-7, reads DSGVTQTPKHLITATGQRVTLRCSPRSGDLSVYWYQQSLDQGLQFLIQYYNGEERAKGNILERFSAQQFPDLHSELNLSSLELGDSALYFCASTPDLYGGEQYFGPGTRLTVT.

The V and J genes are TRBV6-1 and TRBJ2-6; D remains ambiguous. The V end lost 5 bases, the J end lost 0 bases, and 14 bases lay between the germline ends. CDR1 is MNHNS and CDR2 is SASEGT in the germline V gene. The CDR3 sequence is 17 residues long. CDR3 in amino acids: CASSFLTSSSGANVLTF. The CDR3 region has the DNA TGTGCCAGCAGTTTCTTGACAAGCAGCTCTGGGGCCAACGTCCTGACTTTC.

The rearrangement uses TRBV12-3 or TRBV12-4 and TRBJ1-2, with D perhaps matching TRBD1 (6 bases). The CDR3 extends over 14 amino acids. V was shortened by 3 bases and J by 4 bases, with 12 bases between the two germline ends. CDR3 nucleotide sequence: TGTGCCAGCAGTTTTCGGGGGGCCCGCTATGGCTACACCTTC. Translation: CASSFRGARYGYTF.

The chain recombines TRBV12-3 or TRBV12-4 with TRBJ1-2; a weak D match, TRBD1 (6 bases). The CDR3 is 15 residues long. The V end lost 6 bases, the J end lost 4 bases, and 18 bases lay between the germline ends. CDR3 protein: CASRFRQVTGYGYTF. CDR3 sequence (DNA): TGTGCCAGCAGATTCCGACAGGTCACGGGCTATGGCTACACCTTC.

In its sample, this clonotype was seen many times. The genes are TRBV25-1 and TRBJ1-1, with D uncertain. The CDR3 runs to 12 residues. The V gene's germline CDR1 is MGHDK and CDR2 SYGVNS. The germline V and J ends were trimmed by 6 bases and 1 base, with 6 bases remaining between them. CDR3: CASSETNTEAFF. The CDR3, as DNA: TGTGCCAGCAGCGAAACGAACACTGAAGCTTTCTTT.

This clonotype has more than one count but fewer than ten. Compared with germline, one end of the junction differs, possibly owing to a read error. The chain has TRBV10-3 and TRBJ2-7; tentative D call: TRBD1 (5 bases). Germline CDR1 is ENHRY and CDR2 is SYGVKD. The CDR3 contains 14 residues. CDR3: CASSYSRQIGEQYF. The CDR3 nucleotides read TGTGCCAGCAGTTACTCGAGACAGATCGGCGAGCAGTACTTC.

There are many counts of this clonotype. This sequence joins TRBV7-2 and TRBJ1-4; D is unclear. Trimming left V 1 base short and J 0 bases short, with 6 bases between. The V gene's germline CDR1 is SGHTA and CDR2 FQGNSA. The CDR3 runs to 15 residues. CDR3 residues: CASSLGRTTNEKLFF. The CDR3 DNA reads as TGTGCCAGCAGCTTAGGGCGGACAACTAATGAAAAACTGTTTTTT.

The V call is TRBV5-1, the J call TRBJ2-2; TRBD2 agrees at 12 bases. The CDR3 is 17 residues long. Germline V gene sequence: CDR1 SGHRS, CDR2 YFSETQ. V dropped 4 bases and J dropped 1; count of bases not matched to a gene: 5. The CDR3 reads CASSQGLAGRNTGELFF. In DNA, the CDR3 is TGCGCCAGCAGCCAAGGACTAGCGGGGAGGAACACCGGGGAGCTGTTTTTT.

This clonotype was seen repeatedly, ten times or more. The chain joins TRBV19 to TRBJ1-1; 7 bases line up with TRBD1. The CDR3 runs to 14 residues. Trimming cost V 6 bases and J 1 base; bases outside gene matches: 5. Germline loops: CDR1 LNHDA, CDR2 SQIVND (reference sequence). The CDR3 bases are TGTGCCAGTAGATGGGGACAGCCGAACACTGAAGCTTTCTTT. Translation: CASRWGQPNTEAFF.

The sample holds a few counts of this clonotype. The chain uses TRBV6-4 and TRBJ1-5; TRBD1 is a possible D gene (5 bases). This CDR3 spans 15 amino acids. Between the trimmed V and J ends, which lost 0 bases and 4 bases, there was a span of 10 bases. CDR1 MRHNA and CDR2 SNTAGT come from the germline V gene. The CDR3 nucleotides are TGTGCCAGCAGTGACTCGGCAGGGCTTAATCAGCCCCAGCATTTT. Encoded protein: CASSDSAGLNQPQHF.

There are many counts of this clonotype. The chain is built from TRBV7-9 and TRBJ1-4; D is unresolved. Trimming pared 3 bases from V and 5 bases from J, leaving 1 base between. Germline V gene sequence: CDR1 SEHNR, CDR2 FQNEAQ (reference sequence). The CDR3 sequence is 11 residues long. DNA for the CDR3: TGTGCCAGCAGCTTGAATGAAAAACTGTTTTTT. This translates into CASSLNEKLFF.

This clonotype was recorded many times. The chain employs TRBV15 and TRBJ2-5; D ambiguous. V was cut by 1 base and J by 1 base, with 4 bases left in between. CDR3 length: 13 residues. Germline-derived CDR1 and CDR2 are LNHNV and YYDKDF (reference sequence). CDR3 region: CATSRGSQETQYF. DNA of the CDR3: TGTGCCACCAGCAGAGGGTCCCAAGAGACCCAGTACTTC.

The genes are TRBV18 and TRBJ2-7; D call uncertain. Germline V gives CDR1 KGHSH, CDR2 LQKENI. V was cut by 2 bases and J by 7 bases, with 12 bases left in between. The CDR3 is 13 residues long. The CDR3 region is CASSPGLTTEQYF. The CDR3 DNA reads as TGTGCCAGCTCACCAGGTTTAACGACGGAGCAGTACTTC.

This clonotype was detected ten times or more. The chain couples TRBV20-1 to TRBJ1-3, with D maybe TRBD1 (5 bases). Germline V gene sequence: CDR1 DFQATT, CDR2 SNEGSKA (reference sequence). The CDR3 has 14 residues. V was cut by 1 base and J by 3 bases, with 10 bases left in between. The DNA for the CDR3 is TGCAGTGCTAGAGGGGCAGGGTTTGGAAACACCATATATTTT. Residues: CSARGAGFGNTIYF.

This clonotype has more than one count but fewer than ten. The rearrangement links TRBV6-6 to TRBJ1-1; D not certain. This CDR3 spans 13 amino acids. Germline CDR1 reads MNHNY; CDR2 reads SVGAGI (reference sequence). V dropped 6 bases and J dropped 11 bases, with 19 bases sitting between them. For the CDR3, the DNA is TGTGCCAGCAGGCTACCTAGTTCAGGTACGGCTTTCTTT. This codes for CASRLPSSGTAFF.

Ten or more counts support this clonotype. The V and J genes are TRBV20-1 and TRBJ2-5, with D possibly matching TRBD2 (6 bases). Trimming removed 0 bases at V and 2 bases at J, with 13 bases between. CDR1 and CDR2 (germline): DFQATT, SNEGSKA (reference sequence). CDR3 length: 15 residues. The CDR3 here is CSARDRTIGQETQYF. CDR3 bases: TGCAGTGCTAGAGATCGGACTATCGGGCAAGAGACCCAGTACTTC.

This chain uses TRBV14 with TRBJ2-5; D unresolved. V lost 6 bases and J 1 base, leaving 15 bases between the germline ends. This CDR3 is 15 amino acids long. Germline V gene data show CDR1 as SGHDN and CDR2 as FVKESK. The CDR3 loop reads CASSFNLGTQETQYF. For the CDR3, the DNA is TGTGCCAGCAGTTTTAATCTTGGAACCCAAGAGACCCAGTACTTC.